Listed here are 12 T cell receptor beta chains from one sample, sequenced in a study of sequential checkpoint blockade in melanoma. Treatment: randomized to nivolumab then ipilimumab (arm A) or the reverse (arm B). Clones were sequenced by immunoSEQ multiplex PCR, and TCRdb holds only the in-frame ones, with some missing. The sample consists of more than 15,000 clones, around 80% of them appearing once. This specimen consisted of CD8+ T cells sorted from blood (inferred from file names), obtained from a patient given nivolumab and ipilimumab in sequence. The receptor source for this set is a human donor with melanoma.

The gene calls are TRBV19 and TRBJ2-7; 11 bases are a match to TRBD1. With 11 bases clipped from V and 2 bases from J, the junction kept 11 bases outside the gene matches. This CDR3 is built from 15 residues. CDR1 and CDR2 (germline): LNHDA, SQIVND (reference sequence). DNA for the CDR3: TGTGCCTCCGGGACAGGGGGTTTCGTGACCTACGAGCAGTACTTC. Translation: CASGTGGFVTYEQYF.

The chain has TRBV6-5 and TRBJ1-5; D not certain. CDR1 is MNHEY and CDR2 is SVGAGI in the germline V gene. The CDR3 sequence is 14 residues long. V lost 6 bases and J lost 3, with 12 bases in between. CDR3 coding DNA: TGTGCCAGCAGGGTCACGGTATCCAATCAGCCCCAGCATTTT. Amino acid sequence: CASRVTVSNQPQHF.

This chain uses TRBV4-2 with TRBJ1-1; 10 positions agree with TRBD1. CDR3 length: 16 amino acids. CDR1 is LGHNA and CDR2 is YNFKEQ in the germline V gene. Germline trimming cut 4 bases from V and 10 bases from J; bases unmatched to any gene: 15. This CDR3 reads CASSLPGGTGVFGAFF. The CDR3 coding sequence is TGTGCCAGCAGCCTCCCAGGCGGGACAGGGGTTTTCGGAGCTTTCTTT.

This chain connects TRBV19 to TRBJ1-1; D may be TRBD1 (6 bases). Germline CDR1 LNHDA, CDR2 SQIVND (reference sequence). This CDR3 is built from 14 residues. V shed 4 bases and J shed 5 bases, with 14 bases lying between them. CDR3 in amino acids: CASSRRSTGTEAFF. Here the CDR3 DNA reads TGTGCCAGTAGTAGGCGTTCTACAGGGACTGAAGCTTTCTTT.

This clone turned up a few times. This CDR3 reads CASSPMDNEQYF. As DNA, the CDR3 is TGTGCCAGCTCACCGATGGACAACGAGCAGTACTTC. The gene calls are TRBV18 and TRBJ2-7, with D maybe TRBD1 (5 bases). CDR1 and CDR2 from the germline V gene are KGHSH and LQKENI. CDR3 length: 12 residues. V shed 3 bases and J shed 5 bases, with 8 bases lying between them.

The rearrangement joins TRBV30 to TRBJ2-1; tentatively, D is TRBD2 (5 bases). The CDR3 loop spans 15 amino acids. The V gene lost 0 bases and the J gene lost 0 bases, with 9 bases spanning the gap. Germline values: CDR1 GTSNPN, CDR2 SVGIG (reference sequence). CDR3 sequence (DNA): TGTGCCTGGAGTGTAAGACTAAACTCCTACAATGAGCAGTTCTTC. This sequence encodes CAWSVRLNSYNEQFF.

The V and J genes are TRBV5-1 and TRBJ2-7; TRBD1 is a possible D gene (6 bases). Per the germline V gene, CDR1 is SGHRS and CDR2 is YFSETQ. The CDR3 length is 16 residues. Trimming stripped 4 bases from V and 4 bases from J, with 21 bases between. CDR3 DNA sequence: TGCGCCAGCAGCCCCAGAGGGGGAGAGGTCCCTTACGAGCAGTACTTC. Encoded protein: CASSPRGGEVPYEQYF. Complete variable domain (other parts from reference TRBV5-1 and TRBJ2-7): KAGVTQTPRYLIKTRGQQVTLSCSPISGHRSVSWYQQTPGQGLQFLFEYFSETQRNKGNFPGRFSGRQFSNSRSEMNVSTLELGDSALYLCASSPRGGEVPYEQYFGPGTRLTVT.

The chain uses TRBV5-6 and TRBJ2-7; 7 bases fit TRBD2. CDR1 and CDR2 (germline): SGHDT, YYEEEE. The CDR3 is 15 amino acids. After removal of 0 bases from V and 0 bases from J, the junction contained 3 bases not matched to a gene. The CDR3 DNA sequence: TGTGCCAGCAGCTTGGGAGGCGGGGGCTCCTACGAGCAGTACTTC. Amino acid sequence: CASSLGGGGSYEQYF.

The rearrangement links TRBV9 to TRBJ2-1, with 11 nucleotides matching TRBD2. V dropped 4 bases and J dropped 10; count of bases not matched to a gene: 4. In germline, CDR1 is SGDLS, CDR2 YYNGEE. This CDR3 is built from 13 residues. In DNA, the CDR3 is TGTGCCAGCAGCTTGGGACTAGCGGAGGAGCAGTTCTTC. It translates to CASSLGLAEEQFF.

V gene TRBV11-3 combines with J gene TRBJ2-7; D is perhaps TRBD2 (6 bases). CDR3 length equals 15 residues. CDR1 is SGHNT and CDR2 is YENEEA in the germline V gene. V was clipped by 3 bases and J by 2 bases, with 14 bases between them. For the CDR3, the DNA is TGTGCCAGCAGCTTGGGTAGCGGACCTACCTACGAGCAGTACTTC. It specifies CASSLGSGPTYEQYF. The full variable domain, in which reference TRBV11-3 and TRBJ2-7 provide the parts outside the CDR3, is EAGVVQSPRYKIIEKKQPVAFWCNPISGHNTLYWYLQNLGQGPELLIRYENEEAVDDSQLPKDRFSAERLKGVDSTLKIQPAELGDSAVYLCASSLGSGPTYEQYFGPGTRLTVT.

The chain joins TRBV28 to TRBJ1-1; 10 bases map to TRBD1. Germline loops: CDR1 MDHEN, CDR2 SYDVKM. J was trimmed by 4 bases and V by 6 bases; bases with no gene match: 5. The CDR3 runs to 14 residues. The CDR3 protein is CASRPGQGFTEAFF. The CDR3 DNA reads as TGTGCCAGCAGGCCGGGACAGGGGTTCACTGAAGCTTTCTTT.

The chain joins TRBV19 to TRBJ2-3; 7 nucleotides agree with TRBD1. There are 14 residues in the CDR3. V dropped 7 bases and J dropped 4; count of bases not matched to a gene: 8. CDR1 and CDR2 (germline): LNHDA, SQIVND (reference sequence). CDR3: CASMDSGGADTQYF. CDR3 coding DNA: TGTGCCAGTATGGACTCAGGGGGAGCAGATACGCAGTATTTT.